Shown below are 20 T cell receptor beta chains from a single sample sequenced in a study of T cells in Graves' hyperthyroidism and ophthalmopathy. There were TCR beta CDR3 regions amplified from RNA transcripts. An initial round of RT-PCR targeting the TCR CDR3 relied on the HTBI primer set. Each CDR3 protein gets one entry after TCRdb re-called the multiplex PCR reads with MiXCR. The table includes approximately 510,000 distinct CDR3 sequences, roughly 45% detected once. Sequencing was performed on peripheral blood or thyroid tissue (not recorded which). Every receptor here comes from an adult woman with Graves' disease, either hyperthyroidism or ophthalmopathy (not recorded which).

The chain carries TRBV20-1 and TRBJ2-6; D ambiguous. V was trimmed by 1 base and J by 0 bases, leaving 10 bases between them. The germline V gene encodes CDR1 DFQATT and CDR2 SNEGSKA (reference sequence). The CDR3 totals 16 residues. The CDR3 protein is CSARVARSSGANVLTF. DNA for the CDR3: TGCAGTGCTAGAGTTGCCCGAAGCTCTGGGGCCAACGTCCTGACTTTC.

The chain's CDR3 is CASSLGQGYSNQPQHF. CDR3 in DNA: TGTGCCAGCAGCCTAGGACAGGGTTATAGCAATCAGCCCCAGCATTTT. The chain employs TRBV12-3 or TRBV12-4 and TRBJ1-5, with 8 positions matching TRBD1. Trimming took 6 bases from V and 0 from J; bases not matched to a gene: 7. This CDR3 spans 16 amino acids.

This chain connects TRBV29-1 to TRBJ2-2, with 9 positions matching TRBD2. CDR1 SQVTM and CDR2 ANQGSEA come from the germline V gene. The CDR3 totals 13 residues. The CDR3 reads CRVPSSGNGELFF. CDR3 nucleotide sequence: TGCAGGGTCCCCTCTAGCGGGAATGGGGAGCTGTTTTTT.

This clonotype was seen only a few times. The rearrangement uses TRBV10-2 and TRBJ2-7; D is unresolved. This CDR3 contains 9 residues. Germline CDR1 and CDR2: WSHSY and SAAADI. V lost 6 bases and J lost 9, with 6 bases in between. As DNA, the CDR3 is TGCGCCAGCAGGGCTGGGCAGTACTTC. Protein sequence: CASRAGQYF.

This clonotype was seen many times. The CDR3 sequence is CASSISGAYSGANVLTF. CDR3 sequence (DNA): TGTGCCAGTAGTATTAGCGGCGCCTACTCTGGGGCCAACGTCCTGACTTTC. The V call is TRBV19, the J call TRBJ2-6, with D maybe TRBD2 (6 bases). The germline V gene has CDR1 LNHDA and CDR2 SQIVND (reference sequence). This CDR3 spans 17 amino acids. Deletions cut 3 bases from V and 0 bases from J, with 12 bases between. Filled out from reference TRBV19 and TRBJ2-6, the complete variable domain reads DGGITQSPKYLFRKEGQNVTLSCEQNLNHDAMYWYRQDPGQGLRLIYYSQIVNDFQKGDIAEGYSVSREKKESFPLTVTSAQKNPTAFYLCASSISGAYSGANVLTFGAGSRLTVL.

At least ten counts were recorded for this clonotype. This chain joins TRBV4-1 and TRBJ2-7, with 8 bases lining up with TRBD1. The CDR3 extends over 13 amino acids. With 3 bases clipped from V and 6 bases from J, the junction kept 4 bases outside the gene matches. Germline V gene data show CDR1 as MGHRA and CDR2 as YSYEKL. The CDR3 DNA sequence: TGCGCCAGCAGCCATGGACAGGGTTCCGAGCAGTACTTC. Its translation: CASSHGQGSEQYF.

This clonotype was detected many times. The chain recombines TRBV29-1 with TRBJ2-7; no definite D call. V was trimmed by 4 bases and J by 2 bases, leaving 12 bases between them. The CDR3 is 13 amino acids. Germline loops: CDR1 SQVTM, CDR2 ANQGSEA. The CDR3 sequence is CSVGERRTYEQYF. The CDR3 nucleotides read TGCAGCGTTGGGGAAAGAAGGACCTACGAGCAGTACTTC.

The sample holds a few counts of this clonotype. The chain employs TRBV28 and TRBJ1-1; D is uncertain. The V end was cut by 4 bases, the J end by 5 bases, with 14 bases between. Germline CDR1 MDHEN, CDR2 SYDVKM. The CDR3 consists of 14 residues. Here the CDR3 reads CASSSAGLITEAFF. The DNA for the CDR3 is TGTGCCAGCAGTTCTGCGGGGTTAATAACTGAAGCTTTCTTT. Supplemented by reference TRBV28 and TRBJ1-1, the full variable domain reads DVKVTQSSRYLVKRTGEKVFLECVQDMDHENMFWYRQDPGLGLRLIYFSYDVKMKEKGDIPEGYSVSREKKERFSLILESASTNQTSMYLCASSSAGLITEAFFGQGTRLTVV.

The chain employs TRBV19 and TRBJ1-1; tentatively, D is TRBD1 (6 bases). The V and J ends lost 7 bases and 2 bases respectively, with 17 bases between them. This CDR3 is built from 15 residues. CDR1 and CDR2 (germline): LNHDA, SQIVND (reference sequence). The CDR3 DNA is TGTGCCAGTAACCCTCGACAGGAGGTAAACACTGAAGCTTTCTTT. Translating gives CASNPRQEVNTEAFF. The complete variable domain, with remaining parts taken from reference TRBV19 and TRBJ1-1, reads DGGITQSPKYLFRKEGQNVTLSCEQNLNHDAMYWYRQDPGQGLRLIYYSQIVNDFQKGDIAEGYSVSREKKESFPLTVTSAQKNPTAFYLCASNPRQEVNTEAFFGQGTRLTVV.

The rearrangement joins TRBV5-1 to TRBJ2-7; D ambiguous. Germline values: CDR1 SGHRS, CDR2 YFSETQ. The CDR3 is made up of 15 amino acids. V was clipped by 0 bases and J by 0 bases, with 10 bases between them. The CDR3 spells CASSLARPSSYEQYF. CDR3 DNA sequence: TGCGCCAGCAGCTTGGCGAGACCGAGCTCCTACGAGCAGTACTTC.

The sample holds many counts of this clonotype. J is TRBJ1-5 and V is TRBV19; D is undetermined. V was pared by 10 bases and J by 2 bases, with 12 bases between. There are 13 residues in the CDR3. Germline values: CDR1 LNHDA, CDR2 SQIVND (reference sequence). The chain's CDR3 is CATSGIRNQPQHF. The CDR3 DNA follows: TGTGCCACATCCGGGATCCGCAATCAGCCCCAGCATTTT.

With respect to this clonotype: At one boundary the junction diverges from the germline segment, which might be a read error. Here the CDR3 DNA reads TGCGCCAGCAGCTCCTACCCAGGGGGCACTGAAGCTTTCTTT. It translates to CASSSYPGGTEAFF. The V gene is TRBV11-2, the J gene TRBJ1-1, with 7 bases that match TRBD1. Germline CDR1 and CDR2: SGHAT and FQNNGV. The CDR3 runs 14 residues. The full variable domain, its missing parts supplied by reference TRBV11-2 and TRBJ1-1, is EAGVAQSPRYKIIEKRQSVAFWCNPISGHATLYWYQQILGQGPKLLIQFQNNGVVDDSQLPKDRFSAERLKGVDSTLKIQPAKLEDSAVYLCASSSYPGGTEAFFGQGTRLTVV.

This clonotype was counted at least ten times. The chain carries TRBV7-6 and TRBJ1-5; D perhaps matches TRBD1 (5 bases). V dropped 4 bases and J dropped 5 bases, with 9 bases sitting between them. The CDR3 consists of 13 residues. Germline CDR1 SGHVS, CDR2 FNYEAQ. The CDR3 sequence: CASSSDMDQPQHF. CDR3 in DNA: TGTGCCAGCAGCTCGGACATGGATCAGCCCCAGCATTTT.

This clonotype has a count of ten or more. CDR3 region: CASRRQGGTEAFF. In DNA form, the CDR3 reads TGTGCCAGCAGGAGACAGGGTGGTACTGAAGCTTTCTTT. The chain links TRBV6-1 to TRBJ1-1, with 7 bases fitting TRBD1. Trimming cost V 6 bases and J 5 bases; bases outside gene matches: 6. Germline CDR1 MNHNS, CDR2 SASEGT. The CDR3 runs to 13 residues.

The chain employs TRBV2 and TRBJ2-5; 10 bases map to TRBD2. J lost 5 bases, V lost 6 bases, and 9 bases had no gene match. Looked up from germline, CDR1 is SNHLY and CDR2 is FYNNEI. The CDR3 loop spans 15 amino acids. The CDR3 loop is CASRLAGLVLETQYF. The CDR3 region has the DNA TGTGCCAGCAGACTAGCGGGATTGGTGTTGGAGACCCAGTACTTC.

The chain employs TRBV19 and TRBJ2-7, with TRBD2 identical over 10 bases. V gave up 10 bases and J gave up 4 bases; unmatched junction bases: 10. The CDR3 length is 14 residues. Germline CDR1 and CDR2: LNHDA and SQIVND (reference sequence). The DNA for the CDR3 is TGTGCCACGACCAGCGGGAGGGCCGGGTACGAGCAGTACTTC. As protein: CATTSGRAGYEQYF.

Comment on this clonotype: This may be a read error, as it is one base from a much larger clone. CDR3 loop: CASSRGTQGYEQYF. CDR3 sequence (DNA): TGTGCCAGCAGCCGCGGGACTCAGGGGTACGAGCAGTACTTC. The V gene is TRBV6-5, the J gene TRBJ2-7; D assignment may be TRBD1 or TRBD2 (6 bases each). From germline, CDR1 is MNHEY and CDR2 SVGAGI. The CDR3 loop spans 14 amino acids. Trimming left V 6 bases short and J 4 bases short, with 16 bases between.

This clonotype was detected only once. V and J are TRBV2 and TRBJ2-7, with TRBD2 identical over 7 bases. Germline CDR1 reads SNHLY; CDR2 reads FYNNEI. After removal of 6 bases from V and 4 bases from J, the junction contained 9 bases not matched to a gene. The CDR3 length is 14 residues. This chain's CDR3 is CASRVGRAGYEQYF. The CDR3, as DNA: TGTGCCAGCAGAGTTGGGAGGGCGGGATACGAGCAGTACTTC.

This clonotype has ten or more counts. The V gene is TRBV12-3 or TRBV12-4, the J gene TRBJ1-3, with unresolved D. The CDR3 is 14 amino acids. V dropped 5 bases and J dropped 3 bases, with 11 bases sitting between them. Written as DNA, the CDR3 is TGTGCCAGCAGTCTCCGTGGGGTTGGAAACACCATATATTTT. Its protein product is CASSLRGVGNTIYF.

This clonotype was found many times. The V gene is TRBV4-3, the J gene TRBJ2-6, with 7 bases matching TRBD1. CDR3 length equals 17 residues. Germline lookup yields CDR1 LGHNA and CDR2 YSLEER. V lost 1 base to trimming and J lost 2 bases; unmatched junction nucleotides: 5. The CDR3 loop reads CASSQGIQGTGANVLTF. CDR3 sequence (DNA): TGCGCCAGCAGCCAAGGGATACAGGGGACTGGGGCCAACGTCCTGACTTTC.